These T cell receptor beta chains were read from a single sample in a study of spatial heterogeneity in lung cancer. TCRdb re-called the 5' RACE reads with MiXCR, one entry per CDR3 protein. The sample lists 40,000 or so distinct CDR3 sequences, around 7.2% seen once, with 25% to 35% in the top ten. The sequencing used PBMCs, collected at surgery. The receptors were sampled from a male donor with early-stage non-small cell lung cancer. The CDR3 runs from the conserved cysteine through the conserved F or W. Clone size appears in some rows only: once, few, many, or a class for an expanded clone.

len,abundance,v_gene,CDR3aa
15,many,TRBV4-1,CASSQDVTGTDTQYF
19,many,TRBV6-2/TRBV6-3,CASSNPTSGVQGAYNEQFF
16,.,TRBV6-1,CASSLHLGGSNQPQHF
14,few,TRBV29-1,CSAAAGPVPDGYTF
19,few,TRBV7-2,CASSLEGTRGVRLGDTQYF
16,.,TRBV10-3,CAISGFYAGRSYEQYF
16,many,TRBV4-3,CASSQDTGGTGNTIYF
15,few,TRBV7-2,CASSLTRWGGETQYF
13,many,TRBV2,CASSLLQGAGYTF
15,many,TRBV5-1,CASSFGQGDSYEQYF
16,few,TRBV23-1,CASSQSKRNGCDEQFF
16,many,TRBV5-1,CASSPLAGGPGNEQFF
14,few,TRBV5-1,CASRFGGVNYGYTF
16,.,TRBV10-3,CAISEDILRRGTGAFF
16,many,TRBV7-9,CASSPVGLSSYNEQFF
15,few,TRBV7-2,CASSPSGVRAETQYF
15,many,TRBV7-2,CASSLRGTGTDTQYF
12,many,TRBV28,CASRSNTGELFF
14,many,TRBV19,CASSKVDLNYGYTF
14,few,TRBV7-2,CASSFRPRENEQFF
15,many,TRBV12-3/TRBV12-4,CASSLVRDRVYIQYF
14,many,TRBV6-5,CASSLASGVNEQFF
15,many,TRBV18,CASSPMGQGTDTQYF
14,many,TRBV27,CASSLREANTEAFF
13,.,TRBV11-3,CASTLLRSNEQFF
15,few,TRBV20-1,CSASYMGLAKLTQYF
14,.,TRBV19,CASRRQGKNTEAFF
14,few,TRBV18,CASSPDRGNQPQHF
13,many,TRBV6-4,CASSHHGDTEAFF
15,.,TRBV7-2,CASNRGGTNTGELFF
13,many,TRBV12-3/TRBV12-4,CASSFMGGETQYF
15,many,TRBV6-2/TRBV6-3,CASRSGRGRTDTQYF
16,many,TRBV5-1,CASSQTRDPSTDTQYF
15,few,TRBV7-2,CASSLVGQANQPQHF
15,many,TRBV4-2,CASSQEVRVRYGYTF
15,.,TRBV7-3,CASSQTSGGANEQFF
14,.,TRBV5-1,CASSLTGGRNEQFF
13,.,TRBV7-2,CASSLAEMRTQYF
12,few,TRBV12-3/TRBV12-4,CASSPITETQYF
15,many,TRBV7-3,CASSLTPTSGSEQFF
12,many,TRBV3-1,CASSQDFSEAFF